What follows describes a single T cell receptor (beta chain). The data were taken from a study of cytomegalovirus exposure and HLA in healthy donors. The V and J ends lost 2 bases and 0 bases respectively, with 7 bases between them. The CDR3 covers 15 residues. The V gene's germline CDR1 is KGHSH and CDR2 LQKENI. PCR involved 60 Vbeta and 13 Jbeta primers. Using immunoSEQ multiplex PCR, the repertoire was profiled, and TCRdb retains in-frame clones only, with some absent. The table for this sample gives 30,000 to 50,000 clones. The V and J genes are TRBV18 and TRBJ1-4; D is uncertain. Sequencing was carried out using PBMCs. This TCR came from a woman aged 25 to 45 in good health and CMV-seropositive. The CDR3 loop reads CASSPMEATNEKLFF. The CDR3 DNA follows: TGTGCCAGCTCACCAATGGAGGCAACTAATGAAAAACTGTTTTTT.